A selection of T cell receptor beta chains follows, all from one sample in a study of shared clonotypes between healthy human individuals. Method: immunoSEQ multiplex PCR; TCRdb's copy keeps in-frame clones and lacks some. The table includes hundreds of thousands of clones, 90% to 96% detected once. The sample comprised naive CD4+ T cells sorted from blood. These receptors were taken from a woman younger than 45 in good health. Both conserved end residues are part of each CDR3. The D gene is left open where the match is weak. Part of the rows lack a size; the others show once, few, many or a class for expanded clones.

J	size	D	V	CDR3	DNA
TRBJ2-7	.	TRBD2	TRBV5-1	CASRTGTSGYEQYF	TGCGCCAGCCGAACCGGGACTAGCGGCTACGAGCAGTACTTC
TRBJ1-4	.	TRBD1	TRBV11-2	CASSSRWTGRANEKLFF	TGTGCCAGCAGCTCTAGGTGGACAGGGAGGGCTAATGAAAAACTGTTTTTT
TRBJ1-2	few	.	TRBV6-1	CAVSHGGFYGYTF	TGTGCCGTAAGTCATGGGGGATTCTATGGCTACACCTTC
TRBJ2-7	.	TRBD2	TRBV28	CASGSLGGRGEQYF	TGTGCCAGCGGTTCCCTAGGCGGGAGGGGCGAGCAGTACTTC
TRBJ2-7	.	TRBD2	TRBV19	CASSRLAGTYEQYF	TGTGCCAGTAGTCGGCTAGCGGGAACCTACGAGCAGTACTTC
TRBJ2-3	once	TRBD2	TRBV18	CASSPPGLAGGAVAQYF	TGTGCCAGCTCACCACCGGGACTAGCGGGAGGGGCCGTGGCGCAGTATTTT
TRBJ2-3	.	TRBD2	TRBV7-9	CASSSTSGSPTDTQYF	TGTGCCAGCAGCTCGACTAGCGGGAGCCCCACAGATACGCAGTATTTT
TRBJ1-3	.	.	TRBV9	CASSVEYGGFFPFSGNTIYF	TGTGCCAGCAGCGTAGAATACGGTGGTTTCTTTCCCTTCTCTGGAAACACCATATATTTT
TRBJ1-3	.	.	TRBV27	CASMGPNRDTIYF	TGTGCCAGCATGGGGCCAAATAGGGACACCATATATTTT
TRBJ2-1	.	TRBD2	TRBV2	CASSLAGNEQFF	TGTGCCAGCAGCCTAGCGGGCAATGAGCAGTTCTTC
TRBJ2-5	.	.	TRBV27	CASSYVPQETQYF	TGTGCCAGCAGTTACGTCCCCCAAGAGACCCAGTACTTC
TRBJ1-5	once	.	TRBV28	CASRTPPGPQHF	TGTGCCAGCAGGACCCCCCCCGGTCCCCAGCATTTT
TRBJ1-2	.	TRBD1	TRBV28	CASSRYRGAGYTF	TGTGCCAGCAGTCGATACAGGGGGGCGGGCTACACCTTC
TRBJ2-7	.	TRBD1	TRBV5-4	CASSPGTGAYEQYF	TGTGCCAGCAGCCCGGGGACAGGAGCCTACGAGCAGTACTTC
TRBJ2-5	.	.	TRBV18	CASSGSGYQETQYF	TGTGCCAGCTCAGGATCAGGCTACCAAGAGACCCAGTACTTC
TRBJ2-1	.	TRBD2	TRBV28	CASSTASTSGYNEQFF	TGTGCCAGCAGCACCGCATCCACTAGCGGCTACAATGAGCAGTTCTTC
TRBJ1-2	.	.	TRBV27	CASSLWSRDIPYGYTF	TGTGCCAGCAGTTTGTGGAGCAGGGACATCCCCTATGGCTACACCTTC
TRBJ2-1	.	.	TRBV4-2	CASSPERGWDGEQFF	TGTGCCAGCAGCCCTGAACGGGGGTGGGATGGTGAGCAGTTCTTC
TRBJ1-3	once	.	TRBV28	CASSLSLVRGERGNTIYF	TGTGCCAGCAGTTTATCCCTGGTTAGAGGGGAACGAGGAAACACCATATATTTT
TRBJ2-1	.	TRBD2	TRBV7-9	CASSRTSGRLGYNEQFF	TGTGCCAGCAGCCGGACTAGCGGGAGATTGGGGTACAATGAGCAGTTCTTC
TRBJ2-3	once	.	TRBV6-1	CASSEDGRTDTQYF	TGTGCCAGCAGTGAGGATGGAAGGACAGATACGCAGTATTTT
TRBJ1-4	.	.	TRBV29-1	CSVLQPTSGEKLFF	TGCAGCGTTCTTCAACCCACGTCCGGGGAAAAACTGTTTTTT